Listed below are T cell receptor beta chains from one sample, sequenced in a study of T-cell reconstitution after alpha-beta-depleted transplantation in children. From the PCR reads, TCRdb called clonotypes with MiXCR, one entry per CDR3 protein. This sample carries 450,000 to 550,000 distinct CDR3 sequences, about an eighth of them seen once, and the ten largest clones take 14%. The sample in question was PBMCs, mostly from graft donor cells, obtained 180 days after TCRalphabeta/CD19-depleted stem cell transplant. These receptors originate from a female patient between 2 and 15 years old who had a stem cell transplant for aplastic anemia, so the T cells may come from the graft donor. CDR3s include the opening cysteine and the closing phenylalanine or tryptophan.

J,V,CDR3
TRBJ2-5,TRBV7-2,CASSYQAGREAQYF
TRBJ1-1,TRBV18,CASSPQQGVNTEAFF
TRBJ2-7,TRBV5-1,CASSLSLAGTGYEQYF
TRBJ2-7,TRBV5-1,CASSLDRDYEQYF
TRBJ2-2,TRBV28,CASAGTGDTGELFF
TRBJ2-7,TRBV10-2,CASSEVALLAGVYEQYF
TRBJ2-3,TRBV7-8,CASSLGSSTDTQYF
TRBJ2-3,TRBV20-1,CSALPGQGAGDTQYF
TRBJ2-3,TRBV9,CASSGWAGVGLVADTQYF
TRBJ2-5,TRBV5-1,CASSKRLAMYQETQYF